The clone carrying this T cell receptor beta chain was recorded many times. The antigen remains undetermined. This entry is derived from a study of blood T cells in healthy people across ages. Study-wide findings and caveats: Using unsorted PBMCs precluded a conclusive naive versus antigen-experienced comparison.

Trimming cost V 5 bases and J 2 bases, with 16 bases left between them. The CDR3 runs to 16 residues. Germline V gene data show CDR1 as LNHNV and CDR2 as YYDKDF (reference sequence). A sample-barcoded 5' primer and a J-beta primer mix were used in a second PCR of roughly 6 to 11 cycles. A 12-random-nucleotide template-switch adaptor tagged each cDNA molecule. TCRdb used MiXCR to reprocess the 5' RACE reads, holding one entry per CDR3 protein. The sample holds about 730,000 distinct CDR3 sequences, roughly 41% seen once. The receptor was derived from a woman aged 55-75 years in good health. The material sequenced was blood. V is TRBV15 and J is TRBJ2-1; no reliable D call. This CDR3 reads CATSGGSANTYNEQFF. CDR3 nucleotides: TGTGCCACCAGCGGTGGATCCGCGAACACCTACAATGAGCAGTTCTTC.